These 31 T cell receptor beta chains share one sample of origin, sequenced in a study of blood T cells in healthy people across ages. Next came a second PCR, run for about 7 to 11 cycles, which used a sample-barcoded 5' primer along with a J-beta primer mix. In TCRdb, the 5' RACE reads were re-called with MiXCR into one record per CDR3 protein. The sample gives approximately 880,000 distinct CDR3 sequences, around 48% of which show up once; 13% is in the top ten. The material sequenced was blood. These receptors were taken from a man aged 25 to 40 in good health.

The table lists this clonotype with a few counts. V and J are TRBV7-2 and TRBJ2-3; 8 nucleotides align to TRBD2. V was pared by 5 bases and J by 6 bases, with 10 bases of the junction left unmatched. The CDR3 covers 15 residues. The germline CDR1 and CDR2 sequences are SGHTA and FQGNSA. The CDR3 region has the DNA TGTGCCAGCAGCCCGACTAGCGCACGGGGGGATACGCAGTATTTT. As protein: CASSPTSARGDTQYF.

The genes are TRBV20-1 and TRBJ2-1; 7 bases are a match to TRBD2. Trimming took 3 bases from V and 3 from J; bases not matched to a gene: 11. Germline CDR1 DFQATT, CDR2 SNEGSKA (reference sequence). The CDR3 is 16 residues long. CDR3 loop: CSARPPAGNNYNEQFF. DNA of the CDR3: TGCAGTGCTAGGCCCCCAGCGGGGAACAACTACAATGAGCAGTTCTTC.

This clonotype appeared a few times. The J gene is TRBJ2-5, the V gene TRBV12-3 or TRBV12-4; D unclear. The CDR3 is 14 residues long. V lost 10 bases to trimming and J lost 0 bases, with 15 bases between them. Written as DNA, the CDR3 is TGTGCCACCAAACCGACTCTGTACCAAGAGACCCAGTACTTC. Its protein product is CATKPTLYQETQYF.

The chain combines TRBV6-5 with TRBJ1-2, with 7 bases matching TRBD1. The V segment lost 0 bases and the J segment 4 bases; nucleotides outside the gene matches: 5. Per germline, CDR1 MNHEY and CDR2 SVGAGI. This CDR3 spans 15 amino acids. The CDR3 DNA reads TGTGCCAGCAGTTACTCACAGGGGAACTCCTATGGCTACACCTTC. Protein sequence: CASSYSQGNSYGYTF.

Note on this clonotype: The junction differs from germline at one of its ends, possibly a read error. The rearrangement joins TRBV7-2 to TRBJ2-3; 10 nucleotides match TRBD2. Germline assignment: CDR1 SGHTA and CDR2 FQGNSA. This CDR3 has 16 amino acids. CDR3 loop: CANSLASGGGTDTQYF. In nucleotides, the CDR3 is TGTGCCAACAGCTTAGCCAGCGGGGGGGGCACAGATACGCAGTATTTT.

The chain employs TRBV7-2 and TRBJ2-1; tentative D call: TRBD1 (5 bases). V was cut by 5 bases and J by 6 bases, with 17 bases left in between. The CDR3 spans 15 residues. Germline V gene sequence: CDR1 SGHTA, CDR2 FQGNSA. The CDR3 DNA reads as TGTGCCAGCAGCCCGCCCGGCAGGGTGCGCAATGAGCAGTTCTTC. This encodes CASSPPGRVRNEQFF.

This clonotype was counted a few times. The chain employs TRBV7-2 and TRBJ2-2, with unresolved D. V was pared by 3 bases and J by 3 bases, with 14 bases between. CDR1 and CDR2 (germline): SGHTA, FQGNSA. This CDR3 is built from 16 residues. For the CDR3, the DNA is TGTGCCAGCAGCTTTGGGTTAGCTTCGTACACCGGGGAGCTGTTTTTT. Residues: CASSFGLASYTGELFF.

This chain joins TRBV24-1 and TRBJ2-7; 8 bases align to TRBD1. The CDR3 loop spans 15 amino acids. V gave up 3 bases and J gave up 3 bases; unmatched junction bases: 6. CDR1 KGHDR and CDR2 SFDVKD come from the germline V gene. CDR3 amino acids: CATSDPRDRLYEQYF. The DNA of the CDR3 is TGTGCCACCAGTGATCCCCGGGACAGGCTCTACGAGCAGTACTTC.

This clonotype came up a few times. The junction does not match germline at one end; this may be a read error. The chain links TRBV6-2 or TRBV6-3 to TRBJ2-2; D not resolved. The CDR3 loop spans 16 amino acids. Per the germline V gene, CDR1 is MNHEY and CDR2 is SVGEGT. This CDR3 reads CASSYTPGRTTGELFF. The CDR3 nucleotides are TGTGCTAGCAGTTACACCCCAGGCAGGACCACCGGGGAGCTGTTTTTT.

In this sample, this clonotype turned up a few times. This sequence joins TRBV4-1 and TRBJ2-7; the D is unclear. CDR3 size: 15 residues. CDR1 MGHRA and CDR2 YSYEKL come from the germline V gene. Deletions cut 1 base from V and 0 bases from J, with 10 bases between. CDR3 DNA sequence: TGCGCCAGCAGCCAAGGCTACAGCCCCTCCTACGAGCAGTACTTC. Translating gives CASSQGYSPSYEQYF.

This chain connects TRBV7-9 to TRBJ2-7, with 7 bases aligning to TRBD1. Germline loops: CDR1 SEHNR, CDR2 FQNEAQ (reference sequence). V gave up 5 bases and J gave up 3 bases; unmatched junction bases: 25. This CDR3 has 20 amino acids. In DNA form, the CDR3 reads TGTGCCAGCAGCCTCCGGACAGGTTTCGACTCGGCCTTGTCTAACTACGAGCAGTACTTC. Its translation: CASSLRTGFDSALSNYEQYF.

A note on this clonotype: This sequence may be a read error, since a much larger clone differs from it by one base. The chain carries TRBV10-3 and TRBJ1-2, with 9 positions matching TRBD1. CDR1 and CDR2 from the germline V gene are ENHRY and SYGVKD. The length of the CDR3 is 12 residues. The CDR3, as DNA: TGTGTCATCAGGGACAGGGAAGAGGGCTACACCTTC. Its translation: CVIRDREEGYTF.

This clonotype was found a few times. Being one base from a much bigger clone, this may be a read error. The rearrangement uses TRBV6-2 or TRBV6-3 and TRBJ1-5, with unresolved D. The length of the CDR3 is 13 residues. Germline-derived CDR1 and CDR2 are MNHEY and SVGEGT. The CDR3 loop is CAGSFGQVQPQHF. DNA for the CDR3: TGTGCCGGCAGTTTCGGGCAGGTTCAGCCCCAGCATTTT.

The J gene is TRBJ2-1, the V gene TRBV7-9, with TRBD2 matching over 10 bases. Germline-derived CDR1 and CDR2 are SEHNR and FQNEAQ (reference sequence). The CDR3 contains 15 residues. V was pared by 5 bases and J by 9 bases, with 10 bases of the junction left unmatched. In nucleotides, the CDR3 is TGTGCCAGCAGCGGCACAAGCGGGGGGGCCGCTGAGCAGTTCTTC. Protein: CASSGTSGGAAEQFF. The full variable domain, with the rest looked up from reference TRBV7-9 and TRBJ2-1, is DTGVSQNPRHKITKRGQNVTFRCDPISEHNRLYWYRQTLGQGPEFLTYFQNEAQLEKSRLLSDRFSAERPKGSFSTLEIQRTEQGDSAMYLCASSGTSGGAAEQFFGPGTRLTVL.

Note on this clonotype: One end of the junction is discordant with germline, which a read error may explain. In DNA, the CDR3 is TGTGCCGGCAGCTTAGTACTGAGAACCTACGAGCAGTACTTC. It codes for CAGSLVLRTYEQYF. J is TRBJ2-7 and V is TRBV7-2, with unresolved D. This CDR3 is built from 14 residues. In germline, CDR1 is SGHTA, CDR2 FQGNSA.

The chain carries TRBV9 and TRBJ2-5, with unresolved D. Germline V gives CDR1 SGDLS, CDR2 YYNGEE. The CDR3 totals 14 residues. V lost 0 bases and J lost 0, with 6 bases in between. CDR3 in DNA: TGTGCCAGCAGCGTAGCTGGGTACCAAGAGACCCAGTACTTC. This translates into CASSVAGYQETQYF.

The table lists this clonotype with a few counts. The rearrangement joins TRBV2 to TRBJ2-2; D is undetermined. V gave up 2 bases and J gave up 3 bases, with 7 bases separating them. CDR3 length: 14 residues. CDR1 and CDR2 (germline): SNHLY, FYNNEI. CDR3 nucleotide sequence: TGTGCCAGCAGTGAATATGGAGACACCGGGGAGCTGTTTTTT. This sequence encodes CASSEYGDTGELFF.

This clonotype was seen more than once but under ten times. The V gene is TRBV11-2, the J gene TRBJ2-6; no definite D call. The germline CDR1 and CDR2 sequences are SGHAT and FQNNGV. Deletions cut 7 bases from V and 0 bases from J, with 4 bases between. This CDR3 comprises 13 residues. In DNA, the CDR3 is TGTGCCAGCATTATCTCTGGGGCCAACGTCCTGACTTTC. It codes for CASIISGANVLTF.

This clonotype was observed a few times. V and J are TRBV27 and TRBJ2-7, with 9 bases fitting TRBD1. From germline, CDR1 is MNHEY and CDR2 SMNVEV (reference sequence). The CDR3 contains 17 residues. V lost 4 bases to trimming and J lost 0 bases; unmatched junction nucleotides: 10. The CDR3 sequence: CASSSHRGPSNSYEQYF. The CDR3 DNA follows: TGTGCCAGCAGTTCCCACAGGGGGCCCTCAAACTCCTACGAGCAGTACTTC.

Here the CDR3 reads CASSWPRGAATNEKLFF. CDR3 bases: TGCGCCAGCAGCTGGCCGCGTGGGGCTGCAACTAATGAAAAACTGTTTTTT. The genes are TRBV5-1 and TRBJ1-4; D possibly corresponds to TRBD1 (5 bases). V shed 3 bases and J shed 0 bases, with 15 bases lying between them. Germline assignment: CDR1 SGHRS and CDR2 YFSETQ. The CDR3 has 17 amino acids.

This clonotype was detected a few times. The rearrangement uses TRBV11-2 and TRBJ2-1; a weak D match, TRBD1 (6 bases). Trimming removed 2 bases at V and 5 bases at J, with 13 bases between. Germline CDR1 is SGHAT and CDR2 is FQNNGV. The CDR3 sequence is 15 residues long. The DNA for the CDR3 is TGTGCCAGCAGCTTACAGGGGTATAGCGACAATGAGCAGTTCTTC. Translated, it gives CASSLQGYSDNEQFF. The full variable domain, rest sourced from reference TRBV11-2 and TRBJ2-1, is EAGVAQSPRYKIIEKRQSVAFWCNPISGHATLYWYQQILGQGPKLLIQFQNNGVVDDSQLPKDRFSAERLKGVDSTLKIQPAKLEDSAVYLCASSLQGYSDNEQFFGPGTRLTVL.

The V and J genes are TRBV6-5 and TRBJ2-7; D remains unclear. This CDR3 region has 17 residues. Deletions cut 0 bases from V and 2 bases from J, with 17 bases between. The V gene's germline CDR1 is MNHEY and CDR2 SVGAGI. The CDR3 region is CASSYSIGSSFTYEQYF. CDR3 bases: TGTGCCAGCAGTTACTCGATAGGGTCCTCCTTCACCTACGAGCAGTACTTC.

The CDR3 loop reads CASSRTASQPYEQYF. In nucleotides, the CDR3 is TGTGCCAGCAGTAGGACAGCTTCTCAACCCTACGAGCAGTACTTC. V gene TRBV12-3 or TRBV12-4 combines with J gene TRBJ2-7; possible D gene TRBD1, 6 bases. Trimming pared 5 bases from V and 2 bases from J, leaving 16 bases between. The CDR3 loop spans 15 amino acids.

The chain carries TRBV9 and TRBJ1-4; TRBD1 matches at 7 bases. CDR1 is SGDLS, CDR2 YYNGEE, per germline. The CDR3 contains 18 residues. The junction had 23 bases not matched to a gene; V was cut back by 8 bases and J by 7 bases. CDR3 residues: CASQPIHRGSGRGEKLFF. As DNA, the CDR3 is TGTGCCAGTCAACCCATTCACAGGGGCAGTGGACGTGGTGAAAAACTGTTTTTT.

In this sample, this clonotype turned up a few times. V usage is TRBV30 and J usage is TRBJ1-5, with 7 bases lining up with TRBD1. There are 16 residues in the CDR3. V trimming: 3 bases; J trimming: 3 bases; junction bases outside the gene matches: 11. Per the germline V gene, CDR1 is GTSNPN and CDR2 is SVGIG (reference sequence). The CDR3 here is CAWRGGTANYNQPQHF. CDR3 bases: TGTGCCTGGAGGGGCGGGACAGCCAACTACAATCAGCCCCAGCATTTT.

The chain has TRBV20-1 and TRBJ1-1; TRBD1 aligns across 10 bases. The germline CDR1 and CDR2 sequences are DFQATT and SNEGSKA (reference sequence). J lost 7 bases, V lost 5 bases, and 7 bases had no gene match. The CDR3 is made up of 13 amino acids. The CDR3 sequence: CSASVRDRGEAFF. CDR3 DNA sequence: TGCAGTGCTTCCGTGCGGGACAGGGGTGAAGCTTTCTTT.

The rearrangement uses TRBV7-2 and TRBJ2-7; unclear D gene. Trimming stripped 2 bases from V and 3 bases from J, with 8 bases between. The CDR3 extends over 13 amino acids. Germline V gene sequence: CDR1 SGHTA, CDR2 FQGNSA. The CDR3 reads CASSLYQVYEQYF. The CDR3 DNA follows: TGTGCCAGCAGCTTATACCAAGTCTACGAGCAGTACTTC. The variable domain in full, completed from reference TRBV7-2 and TRBJ2-7, reads GAGVSQSPSNKVTEKGKDVELRCDPISGHTALYWYRQSLGQGLEFLIYFQGNSAPDKSGLPSDRFSAERTGGSVSTLTIQRTQQEDSAVYLCASSLYQVYEQYFGPGTRLTVT.

V usage is TRBV13 and J usage is TRBJ2-3; TRBD2 aligns across 7 bases. Germline CDR1 PRHDT, CDR2 FYEKMQ (reference sequence). The CDR3 consists of 14 residues. V gave up 9 bases and J gave up 0 bases; unmatched junction bases: 6. The CDR3 DNA reads as TGTGCCAGTGCCACAGCGGGGAGCACAGATACGCAGTATTTT. Translating it yields CASATAGSTDTQYF.

A few counts support this clonotype. The chain links TRBV7-2 to TRBJ2-7, with D possibly matching TRBD1 (6 bases). This CDR3 has 17 residues. The germline V gene has CDR1 SGHTA and CDR2 FQGNSA. V was trimmed by 2 bases and J by 0 bases, leaving 17 bases between them. The CDR3 sequence is CASSLRPSDSVSYEQYF. The CDR3 bases are TGTGCCAGCAGCTTAAGGCCCTCGGACAGCGTCTCCTACGAGCAGTACTTC.

This clonotype came up a few times. This sequence joins TRBV30 and TRBJ2-6; D is possibly TRBD2 (6 bases). CDR1 GTSNPN and CDR2 SVGIG come from the germline V gene (reference sequence). The CDR3 is 13 amino acids. With 5 bases removed from V and 11 bases from J, the gap between germline ends came to 16 bases. The CDR3 DNA reads as TGTGCCTGGGCCTCCGACCGACTAGACGTCCTGACTTTC. Translating it yields CAWASDRLDVLTF. Using reference TRBV30 and TRBJ2-6 for the parts outside the CDR3, the full variable domain is SQTIHQWPATLVQPVGSPLSLECTVEGTSNPNLYWYRQAAGRGLQLLFYSVGIGQISSEVPQNLSASRPQDRQFILSSKKLLLSDSGFYLCAWASDRLDVLTFGAGSRLTVL.

This sequence joins TRBV5-1 and TRBJ2-1; D possibly matches TRBD1 or TRBD2 (5 bases each). The CDR3 has 15 amino acids. V lost 5 bases and J lost 0, with 12 bases in between. Germline CDR1 reads SGHRS; CDR2 reads YFSETQ. As DNA, the CDR3 is TGCGCCAGCAGAGGGACCGCGGACTCCTACAATGAGCAGTTCTTC. Translated: CASRGTADSYNEQFF.